This T cell receptor (beta chain) was recorded in a study of cytomegalovirus exposure and HLA in healthy donors. Study results and caveats: The majority of TCR sequences were rare, yet some public TCRs appeared in many donors. The study put under 200 TCR beta chains on its list as cytomegalovirus-associated. A few V segments could not be told apart, such as TRBV6-2 and TRBV6-3, and were left out.

The germline CDR1 and CDR2 sequences are MGHRA and YSYEKL. The CDR3 extends over 15 amino acids. Trimming shortened V by 1 base and J by 5 bases, and 12 bases separated the two germline ends. As to this clone: What it binds is unknown.

The PCR employed 60 Vbeta primers together with 13 Jbeta primers. Assay used: immunoSEQ multiplex PCR; TCRdb lists only in-frame clones, some missing. The sample yields approximately 140,000 clones, over 80% seen once. Donors in the study were healthy people who gave bone marrow. This chain links TRBV4-1 with TRBJ2-1; possibly TRBD2 for D (5 bases). Sample: PBMCs. The TCR was taken from a boy younger than 18 in good health and CMV-seronegative. The DNA for the CDR3 is TGCGCCAGCAGCCAAGTTGGTAGGCGGGACAATGAGCAGTTCTTC. This translates into CASSQVGRRDNEQFF.